This T cell receptor (beta chain) was sequenced for a study of response to subunit inactivated influenza vaccine. The germline V gene encodes CDR1 LGHNA and CDR2 YSLEER. This CDR3 is built from 14 residues. Trimming stripped 4 bases from V and 4 bases from J, with 13 bases between. TCRdb passed the RT-PCR reads through MiXCR, listing each CDR3 protein once. The sample consists of 400,000 to 650,000 distinct CDR3 sequences, under 8.5% of them appearing once. This clonotype was seen a few times. The TCR was taken from a man between 50 and 75 years old who received an inactivated influenza vaccine. The rearrangement joins TRBV4-3 to TRBJ1-2; D is perhaps TRBD1 (5 bases). This sample comprised PBMCs from blood, obtained less than 30 months after vaccination. CDR3: CASSLNTGTYGYTF. CDR3 in DNA: TGCGCCAGCAGCCTGAATACAGGAACCTATGGCTACACCTTC.